These 25 T cell receptor beta chains were sequenced from one sample in a study of T-cell reconstitution after alpha-beta-depleted transplantation in children. Preparing the TCRbeta library involved the use of unique molecular identifiers. One entry per CDR3 protein results from TCRdb running MiXCR on the PCR reads. The sample lists around 16,000 distinct CDR3 sequences, 5.1% occurring once. The specimen comprised PBMCs, sampled before TCRalphabeta/CD19-depleted stem cell transplant. The source is a boy aged 5-17 years with acute lymphoblastic leukemia, due to receive a stem cell transplant.

There are many counts of this clonotype. V gene TRBV5-8 combines with J gene TRBJ1-2, with 9 bases that match TRBD1. CDR3 length: 15 amino acids. Trimming at V came to 6 bases and at J to 5 bases, leaving 11 bases not matched to a gene. The germline V gene encodes CDR1 SGHTS and CDR2 YDEGEE. In DNA, the CDR3 is TGTGCCAGCATTTCCGGACAGGGGACTGTGTATGGCTACACCTTC. Protein product: CASISGQGTVYGYTF.

This clonotype was seen repeatedly, ten times or more. The J gene is TRBJ1-1, the V gene TRBV19, with D uncertain. The germline CDR1 and CDR2 sequences are LNHDA and SQIVND (reference sequence). This CDR3 spans 16 amino acids. V lost 3 bases and J lost 1, with 15 bases in between. The CDR3 spells CASSIHRTRSNTEAFF. The CDR3 region has the DNA TGTGCCAGTAGTATTCATCGAACGAGGTCGAACACTGAAGCTTTCTTT.

This clonotype was seen at least ten times. The CDR3 loop reads CASSFTGAYEQYF. CDR3 DNA: TGTGCCAGCAGTTTTACAGGGGCCTACGAGCAGTACTTC. The chain joins TRBV27 to TRBJ2-7; 7 bases are shared with TRBD1. Germline V gene lookup returns CDR1 MNHEY and CDR2 SMNVEV (reference sequence). J lost 2 bases, V lost 3 bases, and 1 base had no gene match. The CDR3 spans 13 residues.

By its share, this clonotype is medium-sized. The V and J genes are TRBV13 and TRBJ2-5; D uncertain. The CDR3 has 13 residues. CDR1 PRHDT and CDR2 FYEKMQ come from the germline V gene (reference sequence). Trimming stripped 4 bases from V and 2 bases from J, with 8 bases between. The CDR3, as DNA: TGTGCCAGCAGCTCGGACCTACAAGAGACCCAGTACTTC. Residues: CASSSDLQETQYF.

The sample holds many counts of this clonotype. The chain carries TRBV12-3 or TRBV12-4 and TRBJ1-6; possible D gene TRBD1, 5 bases. This CDR3 spans 15 amino acids. Trimming removed 2 bases at V and 5 bases at J, with 10 bases between. CDR3 sequence: CASSLRQTNNSPLHF. In DNA, the CDR3 is TGTGCCAGCAGTTTAAGACAGACGAATAATTCACCCCTCCACTTT.

This clonotype was seen repeatedly, ten times or more. A junction end diverges from the germline sequence, so it may reflect a read error. The rearrangement links TRBV7-9 to TRBJ1-3; D not resolved. Germline V gene sequence: CDR1 SEHNR, CDR2 FQNEAQ (reference sequence). This CDR3 is 14 amino acids long. This CDR3 is CASTLGGSRNTIYF. CDR3 DNA: TGTGCCAGCACCTTAGGAGGGTCCAGGAACACCATATATTTT. Drawing the rest from reference TRBV7-9 and TRBJ1-3, the complete variable domain is DTGVSQNPRHKITKRGQNVTFRCDPISEHNRLYWYRQTLGQGPEFLTYFQNEAQLEKSRLLSDRFSAERPKGSFSTLEIQRTEQGDSAMYLCASTLGGSRNTIYFGEGSWLTVV.

At least ten counts were recorded for this clonotype. The gene calls are TRBV7-4 and TRBJ2-3, with 7 bases that match TRBD1. From germline, CDR1 is SGHVT and CDR2 SQSDAQ. The CDR3 length is 12 residues. The V gene end was trimmed by 11 bases and the J gene end by 2 bases; junction bases not matched to a gene: 4. For the CDR3, the DNA is TGTGCCCAGGGGACAGACACAGATACGCAGTATTTT. Translation gives CAQGTDTDTQYF.

The DNA of the CDR3 is TGCAGCGTGCCCCGGGCCCCCGTGGGAGATACGCAGTATTTT. Protein: CSVPRAPVGDTQYF. J is TRBJ2-3 and V is TRBV29-1; D gene uncertain. The CDR3 contains 14 residues. The V and J ends lost 6 bases and 5 bases respectively, with 18 bases between them. Germline V lookup: CDR1 SQVTM, CDR2 ANQGSEA.

This clonotype is judged medium-sized (0.01 to 0.1%). The chain employs TRBV30 and TRBJ2-7; unclear D gene. Germline CDR1 GTSNPN, CDR2 SVGIG (reference sequence). The CDR3 is 11 amino acids. V lost 0 bases, J lost 2 bases, and 2 bases lay in between. The chain's CDR3 is CAWSVAYEQYF. The CDR3 DNA follows: TGTGCCTGGAGTGTAGCCTACGAGCAGTACTTC.

This sequence joins TRBV3-1 and TRBJ2-1; 7 positions match TRBD2. Germline assignment: CDR1 LGHDT and CDR2 YNNKEL (reference sequence). J was trimmed by 4 bases and V by 7 bases; bases with no gene match: 16. The CDR3 spans 17 residues. The CDR3 DNA sequence: TGTGCCAGCACCCCCTTTACGCTAGCGGAAATTTACAATGAGCAGTTCTTC. Its translation is CASTPFTLAEIYNEQFF.

At least ten counts were recorded for this clonotype. The gene calls are TRBV7-9 and TRBJ2-4; tentative D call: TRBD2 (6 bases). The germline CDR1 and CDR2 sequences are SEHNR and FQNEAQ (reference sequence). Trimming removed 4 bases from V and 7 bases from J, with 17 bases in between. The CDR3 spans 15 residues. Written as DNA, the CDR3 is TGTGCCAGCAGCTACCAGGGAGGTCTCCGGAACATTCAGTACTTC. It codes for CASSYQGGLRNIQYF.

This clonotype has at least ten counts. The chain carries TRBV20-1 and TRBJ2-1; possible D gene TRBD1, 7 bases. In germline, CDR1 is DFQATT, CDR2 SNEGSKA (reference sequence). The CDR3 extends over 19 amino acids. Deletions cut 1 base from V and 0 bases from J, with 22 bases between. CDR3 DNA sequence: TGCAGTGCTAGAGCGGGAGTCTCGGGAGCAGGGGGCTCCTACAATGAGCAGTTCTTC. Its translation: CSARAGVSGAGGSYNEQFF.

This clonotype was seen at least ten times. The rearrangement links TRBV5-1 to TRBJ1-4; 7 bases line up with TRBD1. This CDR3 is built from 16 residues. With 4 bases clipped from V and 0 bases from J, the junction kept 6 bases outside the gene matches. The germline V gene encodes CDR1 SGHRS and CDR2 YFSETQ. The CDR3 reads CASSGGTAATNEKLFF. Written as DNA, the CDR3 is TGCGCCAGCAGCGGCGGGACAGCTGCAACTAATGAAAAACTGTTTTTT.

This clonotype was seen at least ten times. The chain carries TRBV5-5 and TRBJ2-5; D is ambiguous. The germline V and J ends were trimmed by 4 bases and 5 bases, with 21 bases remaining between them. The CDR3 is made up of 16 amino acids. Per germline, CDR1 SGHKS and CDR2 YYEKEE (reference sequence). CDR3 sequence reads: CASSQRTDPVLETQYF. CDR3 coding DNA: TGTGCCAGCAGCCAACGGACGGACCCAGTATTGGAGACCCAGTACTTC.

Comment on this clonotype: One end of the junction varies from germline; a read error may be responsible. The chain combines TRBV29-1 with TRBJ1-2; D is undetermined. The germline V gene encodes CDR1 SQVTM and CDR2 ANQGSEA. The CDR3 spans 13 residues. CDR3: CIVDKASPGGYTF. CDR3 in DNA: TGCATCGTTGACAAGGCTTCCCCGGGAGGCTACACCTTC. Using reference TRBV29-1 and TRBJ1-2 for the parts outside the CDR3, the full variable domain is SAVISQKPSRDICQRGTSLTIQCQVDSQVTMMFWYRQQPGQSLTLIATANQGSEATYESGFVIDKFPISRPNLTFSTLTVSNMSPEDSSIYLCIVDKASPGGYTFGSGTRLTVV.

This clonotype has ten or more counts. This sequence joins TRBV29-1 and TRBJ1-2; 11 nucleotides line up with TRBD1. The CDR3 loop spans 14 amino acids. Germline CDR1 SQVTM, CDR2 ANQGSEA. The junction had 9 bases not matched to a gene; V was cut back by 8 bases and J by 4 bases. This CDR3 is CSTEGQGGIYGYTF. CDR3 bases: TGCAGCACCGAGGGACAGGGGGGGATCTATGGCTACACCTTC.

This clonotype was recorded at least ten times. The V call is TRBV19, the J call TRBJ1-5; D not resolved. This CDR3 has 15 amino acids. The V gene's germline CDR1 is LNHDA and CDR2 SQIVND (reference sequence). V was trimmed by 1 base and J by 3 bases, leaving 10 bases between them. In nucleotides, the CDR3 is TGTGCCAGTAGTATAGCCGGGCATACCAATCAGCCCCAGCATTTT. Translated: CASSIAGHTNQPQHF.

This clonotype was seen many times. This chain connects TRBV2 to TRBJ2-3, with TRBD2 matching over 10 bases. CDR1 SNHLY and CDR2 FYNNEI come from the germline V gene. This CDR3 is built from 18 residues. The CDR3 DNA reads as TGTACCATCAGTCCCCCTTCTAGCGGGGGCCTCCCGGCAGATACGCAGTATTTT. Protein: CTISPPSSGGLPADTQYF. Filled out from reference TRBV2 and TRBJ2-3, the complete variable domain reads EPEVTQTPSHQVTQMGQEVILRCVPISNHLYFYWYRQILGQKVEFLVSFYNNEISEKSEIFDDQFSVERPDGSNFTLKIRSTKLEDSAMYFCTISPPSSGGLPADTQYFGPGTRLTVL.

This chain joins TRBV12-3 or TRBV12-4 and TRBJ2-5; 7 bases line up with TRBD2. This CDR3 spans 18 amino acids. V dropped 3 bases and J dropped 1; count of bases not matched to a gene: 14. The CDR3 DNA follows: TGTGCCAGCAGTTTTCCCCGGGGAGGGTTGAGGCCCCAAGAGACCCAGTACTTC. Translating gives CASSFPRGGLRPQETQYF.

This clonotype was picked up many times. The chain is built from TRBV6-5 and TRBJ1-1; D possibly corresponds to TRBD1 (6 bases). The CDR3 spans 15 residues. CDR1 MNHEY and CDR2 SVGAGI come from the germline V gene. With 7 bases removed from V and 7 bases from J, the gap between germline ends came to 22 bases. This chain's CDR3 is CASTLYGGGWSEAFF. Written as DNA, the CDR3 is TGTGCCAGCACCCTATATGGAGGGGGTTGGAGTGAAGCTTTCTTT.

In its sample, this clonotype was seen many times. This chain connects TRBV27 to TRBJ2-7, with TRBD2 as a possible D gene (5 bases). The V gene lost 8 bases and the J gene lost 7 bases, with 12 bases spanning the gap. From germline, CDR1 is MNHEY and CDR2 SMNVEV (reference sequence). The CDR3 runs to 11 residues. The CDR3 DNA is TGTGCCAGCCATGGAGGCGGGGAGCAGTACTTC. Encoded protein: CASHGGGEQYF.

By sample share, this clonotype is medium-sized. This sequence joins TRBV6-6 and TRBJ2-7; 10 positions agree with TRBD2. The CDR3 extends over 13 amino acids. Germline values: CDR1 MNHNY, CDR2 SVGAGI (reference sequence). The junction had 7 bases not matched to a gene; V was cut back by 8 bases and J by 6 bases. In DNA, the CDR3 is TGTGCCAGCGAGCTAGCGGGAGCAAGCGAGCAGTACTTC. This sequence encodes CASELAGASEQYF.

Judged by abundance, this clonotype is medium-sized. The chain employs TRBV5-5 and TRBJ2-2, with D hard to call. From germline, CDR1 is SGHKS and CDR2 YYEKEE (reference sequence). The V gene lost 2 bases and the J gene lost 1 base, with 6 bases spanning the gap. The CDR3 runs to 14 residues. The CDR3 DNA reads as TGTGCCAGCAGCTTCGAGAAGAACACCGGGGAGCTGTTTTTT. Translating gives CASSFEKNTGELFF.

This clonotype has a count of ten or more. This chain links TRBV27 with TRBJ2-2, with D uncertain. Trimming removed 1 base from V and 10 bases from J, with 13 bases in between. CDR1 is MNHEY, CDR2 SMNVEV, per germline (reference sequence). The length of the CDR3 is 14 residues. The CDR3 sequence is CASSLWPQRLELFF. The CDR3, as DNA: TGTGCCAGCAGTTTATGGCCCCAGCGCTTGGAGCTGTTTTTT.

This chain connects TRBV19 to TRBJ2-1; D is unresolved. The germline V gene encodes CDR1 LNHDA and CDR2 SQIVND (reference sequence). V shed 5 bases and J shed 7 bases, with 15 bases lying between them. CDR3 length equals 14 residues. The CDR3 nucleotides are TGTGCCAGTAGTCTCCAGACTGGTGGGAATGAGCAGTTCTTC. This translates into CASSLQTGGNEQFF. Using reference TRBV19 and TRBJ2-1 for the parts outside the CDR3, the full variable domain is DGGITQSPKYLFRKEGQNVTLSCEQNLNHDAMYWYRQDPGQGLRLIYYSQIVNDFQKGDIAEGYSVSREKKESFPLTVTSAQKNPTAFYLCASSLQTGGNEQFFGPGTRLTVL.